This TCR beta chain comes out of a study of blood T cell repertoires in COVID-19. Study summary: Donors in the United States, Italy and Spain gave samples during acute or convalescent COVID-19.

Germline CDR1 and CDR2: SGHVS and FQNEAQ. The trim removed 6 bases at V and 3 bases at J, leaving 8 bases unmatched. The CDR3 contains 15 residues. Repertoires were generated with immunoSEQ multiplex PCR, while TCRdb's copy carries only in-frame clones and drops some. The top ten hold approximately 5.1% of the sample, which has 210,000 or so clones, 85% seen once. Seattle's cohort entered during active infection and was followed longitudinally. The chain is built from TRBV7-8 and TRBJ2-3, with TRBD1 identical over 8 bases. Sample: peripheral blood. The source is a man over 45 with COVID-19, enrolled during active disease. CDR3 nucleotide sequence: TGTGCCAGCAGACCCAGGGGGCTTTGGACAGATACGCAGTATTTT. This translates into CASRPRGLWTDTQYF.